This T cell receptor (beta chain) was captured by sequencing in a study of OX40 agonist ivuxolimab in advanced cancers. In the study overall: Ivuxolimab, which targeted the costimulatory receptor OX40 (CD134), was an agonistic, fully human IgG2 monoclonal antibody. Intravenous ivuxolimab was administered to patients every 2 weeks at six dose levels: 0.01, 0.1, 0.3, 1.5, 3 and 10 mg/kg. Of the approximately 53 patients in dose escalation, about 20 had hepatocellular carcinoma, approximately 15 had melanoma, 9 had renal cell carcinoma and 9 had head and neck cancer. A male proportion of almost 85% and a mean age of roughly 55 years, ranging from roughly 23 to 90, were recorded for the dose-escalation cohort. Prior anti-PD-1, anti-PD-L1 or anti-CTLA-4 therapy was permitted, and 40% of dose-escalation patients had received checkpoint inhibitors. Three dose-escalation patients achieved partial responses, one with hepatocellular carcinoma and two with cutaneous melanoma. The purpose of peripheral TCRbeta sequencing was to test whether ivuxolimab changed TCR sequence diversity and led to clonal T-cell expansion. The monotherapy dose-escalation portion (N ≈ 57 patients) of the phase I ivuxolimab trial is reported in the paper.

The trial excluded patients who had a history of autoimmune disease or were on systemic immunosuppression. Peripheral blood for TCR sequencing was collected from all dose cohorts at baseline, on cycle 4 day 1, and on cycle 7 day 1. The samples were taken from a phase I, first-in-human, multicenter, open-label dose-escalation trial of ivuxolimab. Adults with locally advanced or metastatic melanoma, renal cell carcinoma, hepatocellular carcinoma or head and neck squamous cell carcinoma were enrolled in the trial. Before TCR sequencing, CD4+ T cells and CD8+ T cells from peripheral blood were sorted into separate populations. Genomic DNA was isolated from the sorted cells so that the TCRbeta CDR3 region could be sequenced. The immunoSEQ Assay was used to sequence the TCRbeta CDR3 regions. TCRdb took over this immuneACCESS table, retaining in-frame rearrangements with V and J assigned. Such tables are incomplete; in checked studies, under half of the missing clones stem from an unresolved V gene, and the remainder is unexplained. The sample records 89,000 or so clones, around 88% of which are singletons. The ten largest make up about 0.8% of the sample.

For this clone: Its antigen is not yet known. No base quality information exists; no much larger clone differs at one position.

According to the germline V gene (reference sequence), CDR1 reads SGHNT and CDR2 reads YYREEE. V loses 3 bases at its end and J loses 2 bases; junction bases beyond the gene matches: 8. From the cysteine up to the phenylalanine, the CDR3 has a length of 16 residues. Of the read, only the CDR3 DNA is kept; its 48 bases are in frame from base 1. What the authors observed across the whole study: After ivuxolimab, more expanded clones were found on average in CD8+ T cells than in CD4+ T cells. At doses from 0.1 to 3.0 mg/kg, clonal expansion was seen in both CD4+ and CD8+ blood T cells between baseline and week 6. In the 0.1-3.0 mg/kg groups, partial responders had among the lowest normalized peripheral clonal expansion, particularly in CD8+ T cells. The antigen specificity of the clonally expanded peripheral T cells was not determined. Low levels of normalized T-cell clonal expansion were also seen in some patients who did not respond.

The specimen comprised CD4+ or CD8+ T cells sorted from blood, sampled in a trial of the OX40 agonist ivuxolimab. The sequence links TRBV5-4 to TRBJ2-5, with 9 central nucleotides matching TRBD1. This sequence was found in an adult with an advanced solid tumor such as melanoma, head and neck, liver or kidney cancer. The CDR3 corresponds to CASSWAQGTGQETQYF. At the DNA level, the sequence is TGTGCCAGCAGCTGGGCTCAAGGGACAGGGCAAGAGACCCAGTACTTC.